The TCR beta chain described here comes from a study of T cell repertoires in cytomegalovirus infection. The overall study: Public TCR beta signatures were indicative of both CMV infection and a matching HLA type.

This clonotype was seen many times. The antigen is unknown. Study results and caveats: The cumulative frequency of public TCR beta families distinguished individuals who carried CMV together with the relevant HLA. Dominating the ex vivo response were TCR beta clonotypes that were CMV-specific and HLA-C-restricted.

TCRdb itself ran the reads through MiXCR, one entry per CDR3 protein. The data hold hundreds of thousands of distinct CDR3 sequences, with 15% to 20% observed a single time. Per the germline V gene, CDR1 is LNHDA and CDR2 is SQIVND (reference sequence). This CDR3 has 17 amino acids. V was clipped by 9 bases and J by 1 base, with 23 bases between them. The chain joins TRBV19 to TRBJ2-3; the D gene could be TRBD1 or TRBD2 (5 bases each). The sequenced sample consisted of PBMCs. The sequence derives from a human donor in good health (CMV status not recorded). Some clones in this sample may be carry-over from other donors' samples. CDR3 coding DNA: TGTGCCAGCCCCCCTGTCGGGGCTAAGGATGGCACAGATACGCAGTATTTT. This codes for CASPPVGAKDGTDTQYF.